The following is a T cell receptor beta chain sequence with its context. This CDR3 is 14 amino acids long. CDR1 and CDR2 from the germline V gene are MNHNS and SASEGT. V was trimmed by 0 bases and J by 5 bases, leaving 10 bases between them. The sample is drawn from a study of blood T cell repertoires in COVID-19. Study-level background: The United States, Italy and Spain were the sources of the acute and convalescent COVID-19 samples. Nucleic acid was either cDNA or gDNA, and it came from T cells, B-cell-depleted T cells, or PBMCs.

Original processing notes: The authors estimated nucleated cell counts from reference gene primer amplification. Generated by immunoSEQ multiplex PCR, the TCRdb table keeps only in-frame clones and is missing some. The DNA gave D and trimming, while V, J and clone size come from that table. The sample records under 250,000 clones, about 83% being singletons. The receptor was isolated from a human donor in a cohort sampled during active COVID-19. The source material was peripheral blood. V and J are TRBV6-1 and TRBJ2-5; the D is unclear. The CDR3 nucleotides read TGTGCCAGCAGTGAAGCCGTGTTGGGCGAGACCCAGTACTTC. Protein product: CASSEAVLGETQYF.